Each of the 30 T cell receptor beta chains below was sequenced from the same sample in a study of cytomegalovirus exposure and HLA in healthy donors. Researchers ran the PCR with 60 Vbeta and 13 Jbeta primers. The table came from immunoSEQ multiplex PCR; TCRdb's copy has only in-frame clones and leaves some out. The sample consists of tens of thousands of clones, roughly 66% of them appearing once. Sequenced material: PBMCs. These receptor sequences come from a man aged 30-40 years in good health and CMV-seronegative.

The sample holds a few counts of this clone. This chain connects TRBV7-9 to TRBJ2-3, with D unclear. There are 12 residues in the CDR3. In germline, CDR1 is SEHNR, CDR2 FQNEAQ (reference sequence). Trimming pared 1 base from V and 6 bases from J, leaving 5 bases between. The CDR3, as DNA: TGTGCCAGCAGCTTAGTAGATGATACGCAGTATTTT. Protein sequence: CASSLVDDTQYF.

V and J are TRBV29-1 and TRBJ2-4, with TRBD2 matching 8 bases. The CDR3 extends over 14 amino acids. V was clipped by 6 bases and J by 5 bases; unmatched bases: 9. Germline CDR1 SQVTM, CDR2 ANQGSEA. CDR3 sequence: CSVSATSGENIQYF. DNA for the CDR3: TGCAGCGTGTCGGCAACTAGCGGAGAAAACATTCAGTACTTC.

Regarding this clone: Other DNA sequences in the sample encode the same CDR3. The chain links TRBV19 to TRBJ2-5; tentatively, D is TRBD1 (8 bases). The CDR3 spans 14 residues. The V gene lost 3 bases and the J gene lost 5 bases, with 13 bases spanning the gap. The germline gives CDR1 LNHDA, CDR2 SQIVND (reference sequence). Here the CDR3 DNA reads TGTGCCAGTAGTATCGGACAGGGAGGGGAGACCCAGTACTTC. It encodes CASSIGQGGETQYF.

This clone turned up a few times. The rearrangement links TRBV5-6 to TRBJ1-1, with a weak D call TRBD1 (5 bases). The length of the CDR3 is 15 residues. Germline V gene sequence: CDR1 SGHDT, CDR2 YYEEEE. V lost 0 bases, J lost 0 bases, and 9 bases lay in between. DNA for the CDR3: TGTGCCAGCAGCTTGGGTGGACACTTGAACACTGAAGCTTTCTTT. This sequence encodes CASSLGGHLNTEAFF.

The CDR3 nucleotides are TGTGCCAGCAGTGGGACAGGGGCTTACGAGCAGTACTTC. It codes for CASSGTGAYEQYF. The chain is built from TRBV28 and TRBJ2-7; 10 bases are shared with TRBD1. Per germline, CDR1 MDHEN and CDR2 SYDVKM. Trimming cost V 5 bases and J 4 bases; bases outside gene matches: 2. This CDR3 has 13 amino acids.

The V and J genes are TRBV5-1 and TRBJ1-2; 7 positions agree with TRBD1. The CDR3 consists of 13 residues. The junction had 5 bases not matched to a gene; V was cut back by 1 base and J by 8 bases. Looked up from germline, CDR1 is SGHRS and CDR2 is YFSETQ. CDR3 coding DNA: TGCGCCAGCAGCTTGAGGACAGGCAGCGGCTACACCTTC. Amino acids: CASSLRTGSGYTF.

The chain combines TRBV6-1 with TRBJ1-2, with a possible D match to TRBD1 (5 bases). Trimming took 2 bases from V and 1 from J, leaving 14 bases between them. The CDR3 is 16 amino acids. Germline CDR1 is MNHNS and CDR2 is SASEGT. The CDR3 DNA reads TGTGCCAGCAGTGAACTCGGGCAGGGTGTTAACTATGGCTACACCTTC. It codes for CASSELGQGVNYGYTF.

The chain combines TRBV5-1 with TRBJ1-2; 8 bases match TRBD1. CDR3 size: 14 residues. The junction had 5 bases not matched to a gene; V was cut back by 0 bases and J by 7 bases. From germline, CDR1 is SGHRS and CDR2 YFSETQ. This CDR3 reads CASSLGQGIAGYTF. The CDR3 region has the DNA TGCGCCAGCAGCTTGGGACAGGGGATTGCTGGCTACACCTTC.

The chain uses TRBV10-3 and TRBJ1-6; tentative D call: TRBD1 (5 bases). Trimming took 5 bases from V and 9 from J, leaving 17 bases between them. CDR3 length equals 15 residues. Germline loops: CDR1 ENHRY, CDR2 SYGVKD. The CDR3 bases are TGTGCCATCAGTCCGGACGGGGGGGGTAGTTCACCCCTCCACTTT. Translated: CAISPDGGGSSPLHF.

The gene calls are TRBV28 and TRBJ1-4; D is unresolved. Trimming took 7 bases from V and 8 from J, leaving 11 bases between them. The CDR3 totals 12 residues. Germline V lookup: CDR1 MDHEN, CDR2 SYDVKM. This CDR3 is CASMARREKLFF. The CDR3 bases are TGTGCCAGCATGGCCCGGAGGGAAAAACTGTTTTTT.

This sequence joins TRBV13 and TRBJ2-1; 8 nucleotides agree with TRBD2. V was clipped by 5 bases and J by 1 base; unmatched bases: 7. The V gene's germline CDR1 is PRHDT and CDR2 FYEKMQ (reference sequence). The CDR3 contains 16 residues. CDR3 DNA: TGTGCCAGCAGCCTCCAGCGGGAGACTTCCTACAATGAGCAGTTCTTC. As protein: CASSLQRETSYNEQFF.

This chain joins TRBV5-1 and TRBJ1-2; TRBD1 agrees at 8 bases. The CDR3 is 15 residues long. V lost 1 base and J lost 6; bases outside the gene matches: 8. Per germline, CDR1 SGHRS and CDR2 YFSETQ. CDR3 nucleotide sequence: TGCGCCAGCAGCTTGTATGGACAGGGAGAGGATGGCTACACCTTC. Protein sequence: CASSLYGQGEDGYTF.

The chain recombines TRBV9 with TRBJ1-5; D might be TRBD1 (5 bases). The CDR3 loop spans 15 amino acids. Trimming cost V 0 bases and J 1 base, with 8 bases left between them. From germline, CDR1 is SGDLS and CDR2 YYNGEE. CDR3 sequence (DNA): TGTGCCAGCAGCGTAGACGCAGGGAGCAATCAGCCCCAGCATTTT. Its translation is CASSVDAGSNQPQHF.

The CDR3 here is CASSQGGAGANVLTF. DNA of the CDR3: TGTGCCAGCAGCCAAGGGGGGGCTGGGGCCAACGTCCTGACTTTC. This rearrangement joins TRBV7-3 to TRBJ2-6, with D possibly matching TRBD2 (7 bases). CDR1 SGHTA and CDR2 FQGTGA come from the germline V gene. The CDR3 extends over 15 amino acids. V was shortened by 5 bases and J by 2 bases, with 10 bases between the two germline ends.

The J gene is TRBJ1-2, the V gene TRBV28, with 11 bases fitting TRBD1. The germline V gene has CDR1 MDHEN and CDR2 SYDVKM. With 7 bases clipped from V and 6 bases from J, the junction kept 7 bases outside the gene matches. This CDR3 is built from 14 residues. CDR3 nucleotides: TGTGCCAGCACTCCGGGACAGGGGGGGGATGGCTACACCTTC. This codes for CASTPGQGGDGYTF.

The rearrangement joins TRBV7-9 to TRBJ1-4; D is unclear. The CDR3 has 15 residues. V was shortened by 5 bases and J by 0 bases, with 10 bases between the two germline ends. Per germline, CDR1 SEHNR and CDR2 FQNEAQ (reference sequence). CDR3 bases: TGTGCCAGCAGCCCCTTACAATCAACTAATGAAAAACTGTTTTTT. Translated: CASSPLQSTNEKLFF.

V usage is TRBV5-1 and J usage is TRBJ2-1; maybe TRBD2 (6 bases). The V gene's germline CDR1 is SGHRS and CDR2 YFSETQ. V lost 4 bases and J 2 bases, leaving 16 bases between the germline ends. The CDR3 runs to 16 residues. This CDR3 reads CASSPSSGQTYNEQFF. The CDR3 DNA sequence: TGCGCCAGCAGCCCGAGCAGCGGGCAGACCTACAATGAGCAGTTCTTC.

The J gene is TRBJ1-1, the V gene TRBV19, with 9 nucleotides matching TRBD1. Germline trimming cut 4 bases from V and 3 bases from J; bases unmatched to any gene: 3. CDR3 length: 14 residues. Germline CDR1 LNHDA, CDR2 SQIVND (reference sequence). The CDR3 region has the DNA TGTGCCAGTAGTAGCAGGACAGGGGACACTGAAGCTTTCTTT. Residues: CASSSRTGDTEAFF.

V usage is TRBV25-1 and J usage is TRBJ2-2; D is possibly TRBD1 (6 bases). Trimming removed 4 bases at V and 3 bases at J, with 15 bases between. Germline-derived CDR1 and CDR2 are MGHDK and SYGVNS. CDR3 length equals 16 residues. CDR3 loop: CASSGRRQGYTGELFF. DNA for the CDR3: TGTGCCAGCAGTGGAAGGCGGCAGGGGTACACCGGGGAGCTGTTTTTT.

This clone was seen only once. This sequence joins TRBV30 and TRBJ2-7; TRBD1 might be the D (6 bases). Germline V CDR1 and CDR2: GTSNPN, SVGIG (reference sequence). The CDR3 contains 13 residues. V was pared by 2 bases and J by 5 bases, with 13 bases between. CDR3 coding DNA: TGTGCCTGGAGTCAGACAGGAGTGAACGAGCAGTACTTC. It specifies CAWSQTGVNEQYF.

This clone was counted only a few times. The chain recombines TRBV10-3 with TRBJ1-3; no clear D. The V and J ends lost 6 bases and 0 bases respectively, with 6 bases between them. The CDR3 spans 13 residues. Germline loops: CDR1 ENHRY, CDR2 SYGVKD. The CDR3 sequence is CAISLSSGNTIYF. CDR3 nucleotides: TGTGCCATCAGCCTTTCCTCTGGAAACACCATATATTTT.

V and J are TRBV7-2 and TRBJ1-2; D unclear. The CDR3 length is 15 residues. Germline CDR1 reads SGHTA; CDR2 reads FQGNSA. Trimming removed 0 bases at V and 4 bases at J, with 12 bases between. CDR3 DNA sequence: TGTGCCAGCAGCTTAGCGGAACCTGGAGGCTATGGCTACACCTTC. It codes for CASSLAEPGGYGYTF.

The chain uses TRBV4-1 and TRBJ1-3; D gene uncertain. The CDR3 contains 15 residues. The germline V gene has CDR1 MGHRA and CDR2 YSYEKL. Trimming removed 0 bases from V and 2 bases from J, with 8 bases in between. CDR3 DNA sequence: TGCGCCAGCAGCCAAGAACGCGGTACTGGAAACACCATATATTTT. Protein: CASSQERGTGNTIYF.

This chain uses TRBV27 with TRBJ2-7; TRBD1 matches at 7 bases. The CDR3 consists of 14 residues. After removal of 0 bases from V and 5 bases from J, the junction contained 4 bases not matched to a gene. Germline CDR1 reads MNHEY; CDR2 reads SMNVEV (reference sequence). The DNA for the CDR3 is TGTGCCAGCAGTTTATCCTCGACAGGGAACGAGCAGTACTTC. Translating it yields CASSLSSTGNEQYF.

The chain links TRBV6-1 to TRBJ2-2, with D perhaps matching TRBD1 (6 bases). Looked up from germline, CDR1 is MNHNS and CDR2 is SASEGT. The CDR3 covers 15 residues. Trimming shortened V by 6 bases and J by 7 bases, and 18 bases separated the two germline ends. The CDR3 bases are TGTGCCAGCAGACAAGGGGGAGATGGTGGCGGGGAGCTGTTTTTT. Its protein product is CASRQGGDGGGELFF.

The table lists this clone with a count of one. V usage is TRBV27 and J usage is TRBJ2-1, with TRBD2 matching over 14 bases. The CDR3 is 16 amino acids. J lost 9 bases, V lost 7 bases, and 11 bases had no gene match. CDR1 and CDR2 (germline): MNHEY, SMNVEV (reference sequence). This CDR3 reads CASNPTGLAGGSEQFF. The DNA for the CDR3 is TGTGCCAGCAACCCTACCGGACTAGCGGGAGGATCTGAGCAGTTCTTC.

The chain recombines TRBV5-1 with TRBJ1-1; the D gene is possibly TRBD1 (5 bases). This CDR3 contains 15 residues. Deletions cut 4 bases from V and 1 base from J, with 14 bases between. Germline V gene lookup returns CDR1 SGHRS and CDR2 YFSETQ. Written as DNA, the CDR3 is TGCGCCAGCAGCCTGAGGCCAGGACAGAACACTGAAGCTTTCTTT. Translating gives CASSLRPGQNTEAFF.

This clone was detected only a few times. J is TRBJ1-1 and V is TRBV29-1; 9 nucleotides match TRBD1. CDR3 length: 12 amino acids. CDR1 and CDR2 (germline): SQVTM, ANQGSEA. The junction had 4 bases not matched to a gene; V was cut back by 6 bases and J by 5 bases. CDR3 in DNA: TGCAGCGTGACACAGGGGGCGACTGAAGCTTTCTTT. Its protein product is CSVTQGATEAFF.

V is TRBV9 and J is TRBJ1-1; D is possibly TRBD1 (6 bases). CDR3 length: 13 amino acids. Trimming took 3 bases from V and 8 from J, leaving 14 bases between them. Germline CDR1 SGDLS, CDR2 YYNGEE. The CDR3 is CASSAGGAGEAFF. CDR3 DNA sequence: TGTGCCAGCAGCGCTGGGGGGGCAGGCGAAGCTTTCTTT.

The rearrangement joins TRBV4-1 to TRBJ2-7; D is unclear. Trimming cost V 1 base and J 0 bases, with 10 bases left between them. The V gene's germline CDR1 is MGHRA and CDR2 YSYEKL. The CDR3 runs 15 residues. CDR3 DNA: TGCGCCAGCAGCCAAGGAAGTAGACTCTCCTACGAGCAGTACTTC. Its protein product is CASSQGSRLSYEQYF.